Detailed here is one TCR beta chain. Which antigen it targets is not known. Base qualities are not recorded, but no much larger clone differs from it by a single base. Libraries were built with 5' RACE. Sequenced on an Illumina Genome Analyzer IIx. The RNA-based TCR cDNA libraries were made using a previously described protocol that was modified in several ways. Sample-specific barcodes were introduced on both ends of each TCR cDNA library during cDNA synthesis and amplification to prevent cross-contamination. The original methods were these. Between about 90,000 and nearly 500,000 clonotypes were identified per individual, with about 2.2 to 4 million CDR3-containing reads per library. Reads with improper barcode index combinations were discarded, and clonesets were then built for each library with the MiTCR software. While assembling CDR3 clonotypes, MiTCR corrected PCR and sequencing errors and either filtered or rescued low-quality reads. Artificial out-of-frame clonotypes were mapped to in-frame sequences, with one indel allowed in the CDR3, and then removed. Similarity of V and J gene usage between donors was measured as Jensen-Shannon divergence divided by mean entropy. Using fastp trimming at Q25 and MiXCR clonotype assembly, TCRdb reanalyzed the public sequencing data and kept in-frame beta chains. For every CDR3 protein sequence, its rows merge into one entry that carries the most common genes and DNA. The V and J calls were not made by the authors but by TCRdb's processing. This sample has a few hundred thousand distinct CDR3 sequences in its table, and about 28% of those were observed once. The biggest ten clones account for approximately 6.6% of the sample.

Donors were six healthy women forming three monozygous twin pairs. All three twin pairs had been reared together and were thought likely to have met the same infectious agents and vaccines. TCR cDNA libraries were prepared from RNA that had been isolated from peripheral blood mononuclear cells. The data were obtained in a study of identical twins' blood T cells (dated by TCRdb to the early 2010s). About the investigation overall: The approximately twelve libraries, six for the alpha chain and six for the beta chain, together yielded approximately 48 million Illumina reads. The study compared TCR alpha and beta chain repertoires of three pairs of monozygous twins using next-generation sequencing to assess genetic influence on repertoire formation.

What the study reported, not specific to this receptor: Among the most abundant TCRbeta clonotypes, each donor shared more CDR3 sequences with her twin than with unrelated donors. Because the twins were reared together, environmental influences could not be ruled out as the explanation for twin similarity. How many CDR3 clonotypes two donors shared depended mainly on the product of their cloneset sizes, and the twins did not clearly stray from this trend. V gene usage, even among non-selected out-of-frame TCRbeta clonotypes, was reported to be markedly more similar within twin pairs than between unrelated donors. Independent studies were stated to be required to validate the proposed role of the TCRalpha J segment in MHC recognition during thymic selection.

Deletion took 1 base off V and 11 bases off J, with a span of 12 bases between the germline ends. CDR1 LGHNA and CDR2 YNFKEQ were looked up in the germline V gene. The CDR3 numbers 14 residues from cysteine through phenylalanine. This entry keeps only the CDR3 DNA: 42 bases, framed from base 1. The chain is made from TRBV4-2 and TRBJ1-6; the D gene identity is not certain. The specimen sequenced was PBMCs. This TCR was sampled from a woman between 18 and 55 years old in good health. The DNA sequence is TGTGCCAGCAGCCAAGGAAGGGTCCAGGCACCCCTCCACTTT. The resulting protein is CASSQGRVQAPLHF.